These 2 T cell receptor beta chains were all obtained from the same sample, sequenced in a study of T cell repertoires in cytomegalovirus infection. TCRdb called the reads again in MiXCR, with one record for every CDR3 protein. The data contain some 350,000 distinct CDR3 sequences, about 35% of them singletons. Their antigen targets remain unknown. The input for sequencing was cultured PBMCs, taken from culture after CMV antigen stimulation. The receptor source for this set is a human donor in good health (CMV status not recorded). Some clones in this sample may be carry-over from other donors' samples.

This clonotype appeared many times. This sequence joins TRBV6-2 or TRBV6-3 and TRBJ1-2; no definite D call. Per the germline V gene, CDR1 is MNHEY and CDR2 is SVGEGT. V was trimmed by 5 bases and J by 1 base, leaving 8 bases between them. This CDR3 contains 13 residues. The CDR3 coding sequence is TGTGCCAGCAGTCCGAACGGTAACTATGGCTACACCTTC. Protein sequence: CASSPNGNYGYTF.

The rearrangement uses TRBV2 and TRBJ1-5, with 9 nucleotides matching TRBD1. CDR3 length equals 15 residues. V shed 6 bases and J 6 bases; nucleotides not matched to a gene: 9. The germline V gene encodes CDR1 SNHLY and CDR2 FYNNEI. CDR3 sequence reads: CASSATGGDGQPQHF. For the CDR3, the DNA is TGTGCCAGCAGCGCAACAGGGGGCGACGGTCAGCCCCAGCATTTT.